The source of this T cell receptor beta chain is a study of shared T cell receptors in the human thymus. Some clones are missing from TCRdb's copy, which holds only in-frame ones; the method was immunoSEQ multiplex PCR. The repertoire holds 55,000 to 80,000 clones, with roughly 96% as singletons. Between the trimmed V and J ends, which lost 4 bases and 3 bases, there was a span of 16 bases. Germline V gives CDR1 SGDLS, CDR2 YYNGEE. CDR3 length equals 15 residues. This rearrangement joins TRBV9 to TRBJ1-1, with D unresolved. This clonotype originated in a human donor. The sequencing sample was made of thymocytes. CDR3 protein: CASSPPHKGYTEAFF. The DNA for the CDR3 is TGTGCCAGCAGCCCACCCCACAAGGGATACACTGAAGCTTTCTTT.